This entry features one T cell receptor beta chain sequence. Antigen unknown. This sample is drawn from a study of OX40 agonist ivuxolimab in advanced cancers. Overall study: At 0.01 to 10 mg/kg, ivuxolimab was administered intravenously to patients every 2 weeks. Earlier treatment with anti-PD-1, anti-PD-L1 or anti-CTLA-4 was permitted, and less than 50% had received some. Whole-study results and caveats: Dosing at 0.1 to 3.0 mg/kg was accompanied by clonal expansion of CD4+ and CD8+ blood T cells by week 6. Among the lowest levels of clonal expansion were found in partial responders at 0.1-3.0 mg/kg.

V gave up 5 bases and J gave up 2 bases; unmatched junction bases: 15. Germline lookup yields CDR1 SGHTA and CDR2 FQGNSA. The CDR3 loop spans 17 amino acids. The method was immunoSEQ multiplex PCR; TCRdb's version includes in-frame clones alone and lacks a portion of them. Of approximately 100,000 clones detected, approximately 90% appear once; the ten largest clones hold under 0.55%. The TCR sequence derives from an adult with an advanced solid tumor such as melanoma, head and neck, liver or kidney cancer. Specimen: CD4+ or CD8+ T cells sorted from blood, collected in a trial of the OX40 agonist ivuxolimab. The genes are TRBV7-2 and TRBJ2-7; 7 nucleotides align to TRBD1. The DNA of the CDR3 is TGTGCCAGCAGCGGAGCGCTTAACAGGGGATTCGCCTACGAGCAGTACTTC. This encodes CASSGALNRGFAYEQYF. Drawing the rest from reference TRBV7-2 and TRBJ2-7, the complete variable domain is GAGVSQSPSNKVTEKGKDVELRCDPISGHTALYWYRQSLGQGLEFLIYFQGNSAPDKSGLPSDRFSAERTGGSVSTLTIQRTQQEDSAVYLCASSGALNRGFAYEQYFGPGTRLTVT.